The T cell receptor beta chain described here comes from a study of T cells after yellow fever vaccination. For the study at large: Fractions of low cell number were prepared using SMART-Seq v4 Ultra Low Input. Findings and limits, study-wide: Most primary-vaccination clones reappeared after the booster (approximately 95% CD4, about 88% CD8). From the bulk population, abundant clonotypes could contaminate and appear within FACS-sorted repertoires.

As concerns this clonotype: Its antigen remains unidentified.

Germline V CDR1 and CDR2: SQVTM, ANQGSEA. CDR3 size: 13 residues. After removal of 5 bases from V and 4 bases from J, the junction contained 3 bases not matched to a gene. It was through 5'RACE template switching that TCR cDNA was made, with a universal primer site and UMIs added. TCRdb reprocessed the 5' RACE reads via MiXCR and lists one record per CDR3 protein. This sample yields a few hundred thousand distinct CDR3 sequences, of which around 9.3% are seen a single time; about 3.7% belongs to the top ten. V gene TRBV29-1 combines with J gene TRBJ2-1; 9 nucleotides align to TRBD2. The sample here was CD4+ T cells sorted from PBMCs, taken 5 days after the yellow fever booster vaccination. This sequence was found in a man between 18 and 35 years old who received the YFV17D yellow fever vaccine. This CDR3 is CSVLAGLYNEQFF. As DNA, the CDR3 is TGCAGCGTTCTAGCGGGACTATACAATGAGCAGTTCTTC.